The 5 T cell receptor beta chains in this list originate from one sample, sequenced in a study of Tregs in tolerant kidney transplant recipients. Produced via immunoSEQ multiplex PCR; TCRdb's table is partial and in-frame only. In the table there are tens of thousands of clones, 65% to 85% of which are singletons. What was sequenced was CD4+ T cells from blood. The receptors here all came from a human donor in good health.

This clone turned up a few times. CDR3 coding DNA: TGTGCCAGCAGCCAAAGGGGAGGCTATGGCTACACCTTC. It encodes CASSQRGGYGYTF. The gene calls are TRBV7-3 and TRBJ1-2; tentative D call: TRBD1 (5 bases). The CDR3 runs 13 residues. The germline V gene encodes CDR1 SGHTA and CDR2 FQGTGA. Trimming took 5 bases from V and 4 from J, leaving 11 bases between them.

The J gene is TRBJ1-6, the V gene TRBV5-1, with 7 bases lining up with TRBD1. The CDR3 has 14 amino acids. The V segment lost 8 bases and the J segment 7 bases; nucleotides outside the gene matches: 9. CDR1 SGHRS and CDR2 YFSETQ come from the germline V gene. The CDR3 spells CASSKTGTNSPLHF. CDR3 nucleotides: TGCGCCAGTTCAAAGACAGGGACGAATTCACCCCTCCACTTT. The full variable domain, in which reference TRBV5-1 and TRBJ1-6 provide the parts outside the CDR3, is KAGVTQTPRYLIKTRGQQVTLSCSPISGHRSVSWYQQTPGQGLQFLFEYFSETQRNKGNFPGRFSGRQFSNSRSEMNVSTLELGDSALYLCASSKTGTNSPLHFGNGTRLTVT.

The V call is TRBV5-1, the J call TRBJ2-1; the D gene is possibly TRBD1 (7 bases). The CDR3 is 14 residues long. V was pared by 0 bases and J by 6 bases, with 10 bases between. Germline values: CDR1 SGHRS, CDR2 YFSETQ. The CDR3 nucleotides are TGCGCCAGCAGCTTGGTCCAGGGGGGCAATGAGCAGTTCTTC. This translates into CASSLVQGGNEQFF.

The gene calls are TRBV19 and TRBJ1-2; tentative D call: TRBD1 (6 bases). Germline V CDR1 and CDR2: LNHDA, SQIVND (reference sequence). The CDR3 totals 14 residues. Trimming took off 3 bases at V and 3 bases at J, with 11 bases between the two ends. CDR3 amino acids: CASSIGGLYYGYTF. In DNA form, the CDR3 reads TGTGCCAGTAGTATTGGGGGGCTTTACTATGGCTACACCTTC. Full variable domain (missing parts from reference TRBV19 and TRBJ1-2): DGGITQSPKYLFRKEGQNVTLSCEQNLNHDAMYWYRQDPGQGLRLIYYSQIVNDFQKGDIAEGYSVSREKKESFPLTVTSAQKNPTAFYLCASSIGGLYYGYTFGSGTRLTVV.

The chain has TRBV11-3 and TRBJ2-1; D not certain. This CDR3 region has 15 residues. Germline V gives CDR1 SGHNT, CDR2 YENEEA. V lost 3 bases and J lost 0, with 9 bases in between. In nucleotides, the CDR3 is TGTGCCAGCAGCTTCCGAACAAACTCCTACAATGAGCAGTTCTTC. It translates to CASSFRTNSYNEQFF.